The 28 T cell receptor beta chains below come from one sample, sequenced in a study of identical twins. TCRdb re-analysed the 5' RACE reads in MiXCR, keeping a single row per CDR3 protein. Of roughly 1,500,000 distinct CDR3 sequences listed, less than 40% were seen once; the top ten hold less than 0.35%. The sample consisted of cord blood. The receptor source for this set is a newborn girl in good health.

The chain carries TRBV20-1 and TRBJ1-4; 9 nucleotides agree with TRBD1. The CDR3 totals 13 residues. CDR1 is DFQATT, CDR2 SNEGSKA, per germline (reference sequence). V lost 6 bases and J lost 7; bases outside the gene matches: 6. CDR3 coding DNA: TGCAGTGCCCGAGGACAGGGGAGTGAAAAACTGTTTTTT. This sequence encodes CSARGQGSEKLFF.

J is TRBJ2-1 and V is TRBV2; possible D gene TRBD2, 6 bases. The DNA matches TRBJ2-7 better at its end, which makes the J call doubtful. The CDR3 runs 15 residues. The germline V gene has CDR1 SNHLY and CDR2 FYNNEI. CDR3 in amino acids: CASSEASGYYNEQYF. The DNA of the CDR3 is TGTGCCAGCAGTGAAGCTAGCGGATACTACAATGAGCAGTACTTC.

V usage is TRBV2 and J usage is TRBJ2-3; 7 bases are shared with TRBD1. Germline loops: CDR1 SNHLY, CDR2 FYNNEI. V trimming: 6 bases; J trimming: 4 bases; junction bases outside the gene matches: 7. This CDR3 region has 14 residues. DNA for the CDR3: TGTGCCAGCAGGGCGAGACAGGGACCAGATACGCAGTATTTT. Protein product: CASRARQGPDTQYF.

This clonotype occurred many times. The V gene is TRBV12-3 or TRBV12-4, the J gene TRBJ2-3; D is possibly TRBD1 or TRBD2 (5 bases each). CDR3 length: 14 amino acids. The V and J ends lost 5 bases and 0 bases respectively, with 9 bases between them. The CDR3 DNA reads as TGTGCCAGCAGTCCCCGGGACAGCACAGATACGCAGTATTTT. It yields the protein CASSPRDSTDTQYF.

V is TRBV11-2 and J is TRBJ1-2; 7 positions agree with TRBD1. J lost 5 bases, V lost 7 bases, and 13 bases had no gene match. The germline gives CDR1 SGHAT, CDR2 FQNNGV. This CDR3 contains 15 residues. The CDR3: CASTTKMTGLYGYTF. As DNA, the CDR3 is TGTGCCAGCACCACCAAAATGACAGGGCTATATGGCTACACCTTC. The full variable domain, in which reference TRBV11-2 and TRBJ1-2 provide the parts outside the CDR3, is EAGVAQSPRYKIIEKRQSVAFWCNPISGHATLYWYQQILGQGPKLLIQFQNNGVVDDSQLPKDRFSAERLKGVDSTLKIQPAKLEDSAVYLCASTTKMTGLYGYTFGSGTRLTVV.

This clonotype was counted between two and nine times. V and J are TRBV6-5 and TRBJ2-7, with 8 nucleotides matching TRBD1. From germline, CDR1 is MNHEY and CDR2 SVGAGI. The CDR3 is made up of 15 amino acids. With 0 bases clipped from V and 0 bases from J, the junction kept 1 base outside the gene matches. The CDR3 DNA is TGTGCCAGCAGTTACTCGGGACAGGCCTCCTACGAGCAGTACTTC. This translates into CASSYSGQASYEQYF.

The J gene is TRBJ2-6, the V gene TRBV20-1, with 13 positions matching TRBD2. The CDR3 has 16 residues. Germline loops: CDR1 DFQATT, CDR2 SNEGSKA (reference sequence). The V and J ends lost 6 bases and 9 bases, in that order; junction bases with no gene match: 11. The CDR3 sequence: CSAGGTSGDSVNVLTF. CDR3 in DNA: TGCAGTGCCGGGGGGACTAGCGGGGACTCGGTCAACGTCCTGACTTTC.

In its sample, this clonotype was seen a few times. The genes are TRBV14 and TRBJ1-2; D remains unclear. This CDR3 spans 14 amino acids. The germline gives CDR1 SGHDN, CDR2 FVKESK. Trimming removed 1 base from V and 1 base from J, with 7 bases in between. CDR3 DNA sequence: TGTGCCAGCAGCCAAGGGTACAGTAACTATGGCTACACCTTC. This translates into CASSQGYSNYGYTF.

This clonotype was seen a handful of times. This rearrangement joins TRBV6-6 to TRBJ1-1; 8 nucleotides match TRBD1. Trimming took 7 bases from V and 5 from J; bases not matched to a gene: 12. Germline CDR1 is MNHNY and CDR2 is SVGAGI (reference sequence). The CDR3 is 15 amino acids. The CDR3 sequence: CASTGQEARGTEAFF. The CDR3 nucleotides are TGTGCCAGCACGGGACAGGAGGCTAGGGGAACTGAAGCTTTCTTT.

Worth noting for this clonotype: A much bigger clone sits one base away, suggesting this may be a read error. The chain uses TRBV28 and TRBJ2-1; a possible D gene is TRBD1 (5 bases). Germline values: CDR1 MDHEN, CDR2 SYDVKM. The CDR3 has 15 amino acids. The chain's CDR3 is CTSSSTALAVNEQFF. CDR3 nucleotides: TGTACCAGCAGTTCGACAGCTCTCGCGGTAAATGAGCAGTTCTTC.

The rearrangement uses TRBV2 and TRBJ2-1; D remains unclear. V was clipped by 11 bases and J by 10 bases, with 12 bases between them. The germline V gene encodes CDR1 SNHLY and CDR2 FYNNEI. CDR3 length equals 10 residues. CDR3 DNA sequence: TGTGCCGGCAAACTAAGGGAGCAGTTCTTC. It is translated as CAGKLREQFF.

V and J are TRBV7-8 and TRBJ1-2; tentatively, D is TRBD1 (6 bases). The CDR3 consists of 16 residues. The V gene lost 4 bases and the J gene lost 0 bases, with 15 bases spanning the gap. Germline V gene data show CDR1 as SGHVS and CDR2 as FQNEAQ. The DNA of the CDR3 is TGTGCCAGCAGCTCAGGGCGGGGGGGGCCTAACTATGGCTACACCTTC. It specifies CASSSGRGGPNYGYTF.

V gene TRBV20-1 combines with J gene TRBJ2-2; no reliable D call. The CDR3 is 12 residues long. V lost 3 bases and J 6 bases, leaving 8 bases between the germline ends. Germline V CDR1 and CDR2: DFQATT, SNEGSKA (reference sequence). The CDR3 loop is CSARTLAGELFF. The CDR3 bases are TGCAGTGCTAGGACGCTAGCCGGGGAGCTGTTTTTT.

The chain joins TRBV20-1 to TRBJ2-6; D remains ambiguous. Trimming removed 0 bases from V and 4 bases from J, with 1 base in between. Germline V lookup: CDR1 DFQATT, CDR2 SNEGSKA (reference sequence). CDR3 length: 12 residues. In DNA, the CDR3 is TGCAGTGCTAGAGAAGGGGCCAACGTCCTGACTTTC. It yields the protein CSAREGANVLTF.

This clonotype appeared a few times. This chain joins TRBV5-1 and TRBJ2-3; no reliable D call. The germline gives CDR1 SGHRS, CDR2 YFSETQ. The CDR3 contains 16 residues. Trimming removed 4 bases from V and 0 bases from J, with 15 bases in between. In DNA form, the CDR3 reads TGCGCCAGCAGCCCGTTTGGGGATTGGAGCACAGATACGCAGTATTTT. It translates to CASSPFGDWSTDTQYF.

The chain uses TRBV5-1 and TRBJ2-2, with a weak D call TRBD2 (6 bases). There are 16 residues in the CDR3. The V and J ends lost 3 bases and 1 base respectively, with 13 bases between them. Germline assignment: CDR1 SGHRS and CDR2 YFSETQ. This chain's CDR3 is CASSSSPAGNTGELFF. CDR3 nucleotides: TGCGCCAGCAGCTCCAGCCCAGCGGGGAACACCGGGGAGCTGTTTTTT.

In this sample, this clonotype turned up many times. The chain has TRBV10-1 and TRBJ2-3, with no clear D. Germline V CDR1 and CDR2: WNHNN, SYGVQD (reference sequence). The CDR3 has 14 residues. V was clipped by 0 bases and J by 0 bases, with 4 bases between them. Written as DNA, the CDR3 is TGCGCCAGCAGTGAGTCCCTGAGCACAGATACGCAGTATTTT. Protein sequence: CASSESLSTDTQYF.

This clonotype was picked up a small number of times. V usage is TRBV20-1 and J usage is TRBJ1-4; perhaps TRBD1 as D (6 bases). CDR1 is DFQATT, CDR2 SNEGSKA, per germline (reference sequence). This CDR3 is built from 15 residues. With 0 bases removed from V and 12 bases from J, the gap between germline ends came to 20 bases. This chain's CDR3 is CSARDRFLGAQELFF. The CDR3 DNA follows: TGCAGTGCTAGAGATAGGTTTTTGGGGGCGCAGGAACTGTTTTTT.

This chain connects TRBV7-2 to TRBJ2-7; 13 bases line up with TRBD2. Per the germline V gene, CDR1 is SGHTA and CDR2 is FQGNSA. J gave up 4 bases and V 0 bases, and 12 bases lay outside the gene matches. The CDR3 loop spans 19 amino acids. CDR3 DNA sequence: TGTGCCAGCAGCTTAGCCCCGGGACTAGCGGGACCAACGTTGTACGAGCAGTACTTC. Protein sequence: CASSLAPGLAGPTLYEQYF.

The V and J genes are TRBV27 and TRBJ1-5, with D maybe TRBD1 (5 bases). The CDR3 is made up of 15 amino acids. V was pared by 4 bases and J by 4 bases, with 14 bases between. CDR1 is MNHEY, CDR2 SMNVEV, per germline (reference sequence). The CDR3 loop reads CASSSYRGRNQPQHF. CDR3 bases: TGTGCCAGCAGTTCTTACCGGGGGAGAAATCAGCCCCAGCATTTT.

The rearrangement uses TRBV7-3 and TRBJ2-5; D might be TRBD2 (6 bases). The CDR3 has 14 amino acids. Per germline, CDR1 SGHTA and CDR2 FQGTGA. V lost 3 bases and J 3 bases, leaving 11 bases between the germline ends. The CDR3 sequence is CASSFSSVEETQYF. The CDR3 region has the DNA TGTGCCAGCAGCTTCTCTAGCGTTGAAGAGACCCAGTACTTC.

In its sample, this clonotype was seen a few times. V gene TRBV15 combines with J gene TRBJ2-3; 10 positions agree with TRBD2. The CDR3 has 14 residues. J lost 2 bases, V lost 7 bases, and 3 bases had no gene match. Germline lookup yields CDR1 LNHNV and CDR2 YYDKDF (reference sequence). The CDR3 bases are TGTGCCACCAAAGCGGGAGGGTACACAGATACGCAGTATTTT. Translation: CATKAGGYTDTQYF.

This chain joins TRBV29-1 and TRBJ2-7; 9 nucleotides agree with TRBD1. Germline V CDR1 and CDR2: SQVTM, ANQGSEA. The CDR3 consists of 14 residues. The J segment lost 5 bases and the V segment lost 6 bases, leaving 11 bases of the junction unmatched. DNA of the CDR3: TGCAGCGTGGACGACAGGGGGTTTTCTAACGAGCAGTACTTC. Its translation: CSVDDRGFSNEQYF.

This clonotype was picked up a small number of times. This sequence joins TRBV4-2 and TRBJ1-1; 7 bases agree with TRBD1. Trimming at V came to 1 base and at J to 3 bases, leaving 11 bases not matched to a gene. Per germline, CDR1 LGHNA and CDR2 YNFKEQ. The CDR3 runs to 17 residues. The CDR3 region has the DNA TGTGCCAGCAGCCAAGGACCGGGGACAGCCATGCACACTGAAGCTTTCTTT. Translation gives CASSQGPGTAMHTEAFF.

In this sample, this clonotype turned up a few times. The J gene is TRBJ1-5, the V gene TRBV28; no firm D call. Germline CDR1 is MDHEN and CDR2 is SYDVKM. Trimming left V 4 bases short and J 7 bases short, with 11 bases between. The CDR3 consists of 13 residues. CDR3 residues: CASSSLLGQPQHF. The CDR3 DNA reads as TGTGCCAGCAGTTCTCTCCTCGGCCAGCCCCAGCATTTT.

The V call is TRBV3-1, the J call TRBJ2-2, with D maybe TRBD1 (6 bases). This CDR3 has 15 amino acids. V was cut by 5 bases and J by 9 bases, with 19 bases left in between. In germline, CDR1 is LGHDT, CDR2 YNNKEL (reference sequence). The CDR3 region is CASSEWTVLRRELFF. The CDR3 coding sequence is TGTGCCAGCAGCGAATGGACAGTCCTTCGGAGGGAGCTGTTTTTT.

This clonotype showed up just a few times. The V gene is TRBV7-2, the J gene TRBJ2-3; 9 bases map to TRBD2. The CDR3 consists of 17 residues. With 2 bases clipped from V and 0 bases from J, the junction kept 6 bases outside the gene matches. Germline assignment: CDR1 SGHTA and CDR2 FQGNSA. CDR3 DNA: TGTGCCAGCAGCTTACCGAAGACTAGCGGTAGCACAGATACGCAGTATTTT. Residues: CASSLPKTSGSTDTQYF.

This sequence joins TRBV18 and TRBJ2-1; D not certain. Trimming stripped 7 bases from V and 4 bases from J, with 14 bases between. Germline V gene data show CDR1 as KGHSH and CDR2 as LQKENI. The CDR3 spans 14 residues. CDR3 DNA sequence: TGTGCCAGCTTCCGCACCCCCACGTACAATGAGCAGTTCTTC. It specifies CASFRTPTYNEQFF.